What follows are 31 T cell receptor beta chains derived from one specimen sequenced in a study of tumor and adjacent non-tumor tissue in lung cancer. RNA was extracted from bulk tissue without any cell sorting. TCRbeta libraries were built with three rounds of nested PCR, modified from ARM-PCR. TCRdb called the multiplex PCR reads again in MiXCR, with one record for every CDR3 protein. This sample has 75,000 to 100,000 distinct CDR3 sequences; about 67% occur once, and the top ten carry 18%. Sequencing was done on a sample of lung tumor tissue. These receptor sequences come from a man aged 60 to 75 with non-small cell lung cancer.

To note about this clonotype: At one end, the junction sequence differs from germline, possibly due to a read error. The chain joins TRBV6-1 to TRBJ2-4; no definite D call. The germline CDR1 and CDR2 sequences are MNHNS and SASEGT. This CDR3 spans 14 amino acids. DNA for the CDR3: TGTACCAGCAGCGAGTTGGAAGCCAAAAACATTCAGTACTTC. Its translation is CTSSELEAKNIQYF.

Comment on this clonotype: A much larger clone lies one base from this, so it may be a read error. V and J are TRBV20-1 and TRBJ2-1, with D possibly matching TRBD2 (5 bases). With 7 bases removed from V and 10 bases from J, the gap between germline ends came to 20 bases. The CDR3 is made up of 13 amino acids. Germline V lookup: CDR1 DFQATT, CDR2 SNEGSKA (reference sequence). As DNA, the CDR3 is TGCAGTGTCAGACGCCCTAGCCCGGGCGAGCAGTTCTTC. Its translation: CSVRRPSPGEQFF.

To note about this clonotype: A much larger clone differs from this one at a single base, so this may be a read error. The CDR3 reads CSARDASVPADTQYF. The CDR3 coding sequence is TGCAGTGCTAGAGACGCTAGCGTCCCCGCAGATACGCAGTATTTT. The J gene is TRBJ2-3, the V gene TRBV20-1; TRBD2 might be the D (6 bases). The CDR3 length is 15 residues. Looked up from germline, CDR1 is DFQATT and CDR2 is SNEGSKA (reference sequence). With 0 bases removed from V and 4 bases from J, the gap between germline ends came to 14 bases.

Details on this clonotype: A much bigger clone sits one base away, suggesting this may be a read error. The J gene is TRBJ2-2, the V gene TRBV12-3 or TRBV12-4, with D perhaps matching TRBD1 (5 bases). This CDR3 has 16 residues. V gave up 5 bases and J gave up 6 bases, with 19 bases separating them. For the CDR3, the DNA is TGTGCCAGCAGTGTGCATAGTCAGGGATACGCCGGGGAGCTGTTTTTT. Its protein product is CASSVHSQGYAGELFF.

Note on this clonotype: Germline is not matched at one junction end, which may reflect a read error. This chain joins TRBV4-1 and TRBJ2-6; D is possibly TRBD1 or TRBD2 (5 bases each). The CDR3 totals 18 residues. Germline V lookup: CDR1 MGHRA, CDR2 YSYEKL. This CDR3 reads CASSPLVGEHSGANVLTF. DNA for the CDR3: TGCGCCAGCAGCCCCCTAGTTGGGGAGCACTCTGGGGCCAATGTCCTGACTTTC.

Note on this clonotype: Its ends do not fully match the called genes, so a read error is possible. The V gene is TRBV6-6, the J gene TRBJ2-3; 8 bases align to TRBD2. The CDR3 runs to 17 residues. Germline-derived CDR1 and CDR2 are MNHNY and SVGAGI (reference sequence). CDR3 amino acids: CASSSPLSGGYTYTQYF. In nucleotides, the CDR3 is TGTGCCAGCAGTTCCCCTCTGTCGGGAGGGTACACATATACGCAATATTTT.

In regard to this clonotype: Given the absence of the conserved phenylalanine or tryptophan at the CDR3 end, a read error is likely. The chain couples TRBV6-1 to TRBJ1-5, with a weak D call TRBD1 (5 bases). The CDR3 is 17 amino acids. Looked up from germline, CDR1 is MNHNS and CDR2 is SASEGT. The CDR3 DNA reads as TGTGCCAGTAGTGAAGAGCGGGGGAGGGTGACTTATCAGCTCCAGCATTAT. Translation: CASSEERGRVTYQLQHY.

Many counts were recorded for this clonotype. J is TRBJ1-2 and V is TRBV5-6; D is perhaps TRBD1 (5 bases). The germline V gene encodes CDR1 SGHDT and CDR2 YYEEEE. The CDR3 is 14 residues long. The V gene lost 7 bases and the J gene lost 2 bases, with 15 bases spanning the gap. In DNA, the CDR3 is TGTGCCAGCCGCACCGAGGGGCAGAACTATGGCTACACCTTC. Its protein product is CASRTEGQNYGYTF.

In regard to this clonotype: Likely a read error: the CDR3 ends without its conserved phenylalanine or tryptophan. The chain links TRBV11-2 to TRBJ2-7; 15 bases align to TRBD2. This CDR3 has 18 residues. Germline loops: CDR1 SGHAT, CDR2 FQNNGV. The CDR3 reads CAITRTSGRAKSSYGQYY. In DNA form, the CDR3 reads TGTGCCATCACCCGGACTAGCGGGAGGGCCAAAAGCTCCTACGGGCAGTACTAC.

To note about this clonotype: At one of its ends the junction is not consistent with the germline gene, which may arise from a read error. This chain uses TRBV4-1 with TRBJ1-1; 8 bases match TRBD1. Germline V lookup: CDR1 MGHRA, CDR2 YSYEKL. The CDR3 is 12 amino acids. Here the CDR3 reads CASDSGTGEAFF. The CDR3 DNA sequence: TGCGCCAGCGACTCCGGGACAGGTGAAGCCTTCTTT.

Note on this clonotype: Compared with germline, one end of the junction differs, possibly owing to a read error. This chain links TRBV12-3 or TRBV12-4 with TRBJ2-7; D may be TRBD2 (6 bases). This CDR3 region has 17 residues. The CDR3 loop reads CDSSQRRRTNGSYEQYF. CDR3 sequence (DNA): TGTGACAGCAGCCAAAGAAGACGGACTAACGGTTCCTACGAGCAGTACTTC.

As to this clonotype: This may arise from a read error, as a much more abundant clone is one base away. The chain carries TRBV28 and TRBJ2-2, with 7 bases aligning to TRBD2. Germline V CDR1 and CDR2: MDHEN, SYDVKM. This CDR3 contains 11 residues. In DNA, the CDR3 is TGTGCCAGCAGTTTGAGCGGGAAGCTGTTTTTT. It specifies CASSLSGKLFF. The complete variable domain, with remaining parts taken from reference TRBV28 and TRBJ2-2, reads DVKVTQSSRYLVKRTGEKVFLECVQDMDHENMFWYRQDPGLGLRLIYFSYDVKMKEKGDIPEGYSVSREKKERFSLILESASTNQTSMYLCASSLSGKLFFGEGSRLTVL.

This clonotype was picked up a small number of times. At one boundary the junction diverges from the germline segment, which might be a read error. The chain is built from TRBV12-3 or TRBV12-4 and TRBJ2-1; 7 positions match TRBD1. This CDR3 comprises 16 residues. As DNA, the CDR3 is TGTGCAAGCAGTTTTAGGGGGACAGCGGAGAACAATGAGCAGTTCTTC. Its protein product is CASSFRGTAENNEQFF.

The chain recombines TRBV6-6 with TRBJ1-5, with unresolved D. Judging by the DNA end, TRBJ2-3 fits better; the J call may be wrong. The CDR3 has 17 residues. Germline-derived CDR1 and CDR2 are MNHNY and SVGAGI (reference sequence). The CDR3 region is CFSRPRVTAFGNQPQYF. The CDR3, as DNA: TGTTTCAGCAGGCCCCGGGTCACGGCGTTTGGCAATCAGCCCCAGTATTTT.

Points on this clonotype: Mismatch with germline at one junction end may stem from a read error. V is TRBV7-8 and J is TRBJ1-5; D not certain. The CDR3 length is 15 residues. CDR1 is SGHVS, CDR2 FQNEAQ, per germline. The CDR3 is CASSLDHRVHSPQLF. As DNA, the CDR3 is TGTGCCAGCAGCCTTGACCATAGGGTTCACTCTCCCCAGCTTTTT.

Regarding this clonotype: No conserved phenylalanine or tryptophan is present at the end of the CDR3, so a read error is the likely explanation. The genes are TRBV4-3 and TRBJ1-1, with unresolved D. Germline V gives CDR1 LGHNA, CDR2 YSLEER. The CDR3 runs to 15 residues. Deletions cut 3 bases from V and 4 bases from J, with 15 bases between. The CDR3 is CASSQYRVGITEAFS. As DNA, the CDR3 is TGCGCCAGCAGCCAGTATCGCGTGGGGATCACTGAAGCTTTCTCT.

In its sample, this clonotype was seen once. Since no conserved phenylalanine or tryptophan closes the CDR3, a read error is the likely cause. The chain recombines TRBV4-1 with TRBJ2-1, with a possible D match to TRBD2 (5 bases). The CDR3 has 18 amino acids. Deletions cut 0 bases from V and 9 bases from J, with 24 bases between. Germline V gives CDR1 MGHRA, CDR2 YSYEKL. In DNA form, the CDR3 reads TGCGCCAGCAGCCAAGATTCGAGTTTTGAGCGGAGTTCTGGTGAGCAGTTCTCC. It specifies CASSQDSSFERSSGEQFS.

This clonotype has a handful of counts. A much larger clone sits a single nucleotide away, making a read error possible. The gene calls are TRBV12-3 or TRBV12-4 and TRBJ1-4; 7 positions match TRBD1. This CDR3 region has 14 residues. The CDR3 region is CASRPDRVDEELFF. The CDR3 DNA is TGTGCCAGCAGACCCGACAGGGTGGATGAAGAACTGTTTTTT.

Comments on this clonotype: Germline and junction disagree at one end, which may indicate a read error. Written as DNA, the CDR3 is TGTGCAAGCAGTTATGCCCGGACAGGGAATGAAAAACTGTTTTTT. As protein: CASSYARTGNEKLFF. The rearrangement links TRBV6-5 to TRBJ1-4; 8 bases agree with TRBD1. The CDR3 contains 15 residues. Germline lookup yields CDR1 MNHEY and CDR2 SVGAGI.

Concerning this clonotype: This may be a read error: a much more frequent sequence differs by one nucleotide. The chain uses TRBV20-1 and TRBJ2-6, with D uncertain. Germline V CDR1 and CDR2: DFQATT, SNEGSKA (reference sequence). The V gene lost 7 bases and the J gene lost 0 bases, with 4 bases spanning the gap. The length of the CDR3 is 12 residues. CDR3 DNA: TGCAGTGGGAACTCTGGGGCCAACGTCCTGACTTTC. Translating gives CSGNSGANVLTF.

Remarks on this clonotype: Compared with germline, one end of the junction differs, possibly owing to a read error. The rearrangement joins TRBV6-2 or TRBV6-3 to TRBJ2-1, with 9 positions matching TRBD2. Germline CDR1 is MNHEY and CDR2 is SVGEGT. CDR3 length: 16 residues. The CDR3 spells CTSSIPIIAGDNGQFF. CDR3 sequence (DNA): TGTACCAGCAGCATCCCGATAATAGCGGGGGACAATGGGCAGTTCTTC.

This clonotype was picked up a small number of times. The conserved closing phenylalanine or tryptophan is absent in this CDR3, likely reflecting a read error. The rearrangement uses TRBV7-8 and TRBJ2-1; no reliable D call. The CDR3 extends over 14 amino acids. Trimming shortened V by 1 base and J by 0 bases, and 4 bases separated the two germline ends. Germline-derived CDR1 and CDR2 are SGHVS and FQNEAQ. The CDR3 coding sequence is TGTGCCAGCAGCTTAGAGGTCTCCTACAATGAGCAGTTCTCC. It is translated as CASSLEVSYNEQFS.

The chain joins TRBV28 to TRBJ2-3, with unresolved D. The CDR3 spans 12 residues. Germline-derived CDR1 and CDR2 are MDHEN and SYDVKM. V was cut by 7 bases and J by 14 bases, with 19 bases left in between. The CDR3 protein is CASTDMADTLYF. The CDR3 nucleotides read TGTGCCAGCACCGATATGGCAGATACGTTGTATTTT.

The V gene is TRBV5-1, the J gene TRBJ2-3, with 7 nucleotides matching TRBD2. The CDR3 loop spans 18 amino acids. Germline assignment: CDR1 SGHRS and CDR2 YFSETQ. The junction had 19 bases not matched to a gene; V was cut back by 9 bases and J by 0 bases. CDR3 loop: CATRKATTSWSSTDTQYF. The CDR3 DNA sequence: TGCGCCACCAGAAAAGCCACGACTAGCTGGTCTAGCACAGATACGCAGTATTTT.

This clonotype appeared many times. CDR3 bases: TGTGCCAGCAGGAGCGGGGGGGCGTACGAGCAGTACTTC. Its translation: CASRSGGAYEQYF. The J gene is TRBJ2-7, the V gene TRBV6-1; 10 bases map to TRBD2. J was trimmed by 4 bases and V by 6 bases; bases with no gene match: 3. CDR3 length: 13 amino acids. From germline, CDR1 is MNHNS and CDR2 SASEGT.

The chain combines TRBV7-9 with TRBJ1-2; D gene uncertain. CDR3 length equals 12 residues. The germline V gene encodes CDR1 SEHNR and CDR2 FQNEAQ (reference sequence). CDR3 bases: TGTATCAGCAGCTTAGAGACACACGGCTACACCTTC. Its translation: CISSLETHGYTF. Looking up the rest from reference TRBV7-9 and TRBJ1-2 gives the full variable domain: DTGVSQNPRHKITKRGQNVTFRCDPISEHNRLYWYRQTLGQGPEFLTYFQNEAQLEKSRLLSDRFSAERPKGSFSTLEIQRTEQGDSAMYLCISSLETHGYTFGSGTRLTVV.

This clonotype was detected ten times or more. This chain links TRBV10-1 with TRBJ2-3, with 7 bases that match TRBD2. J gave up 3 bases and V 2 bases, and 5 bases lay outside the gene matches. This CDR3 has 15 residues. Germline values: CDR1 WNHNN, CDR2 SYGVQD (reference sequence). The CDR3 reads CASSETNGGTDTQYF. As DNA, the CDR3 is TGCGCCAGCAGTGAGACGAACGGGGGGACAGATACGCAGTATTTT.

With regard to this clonotype: At one end the junction does not follow the germline gene, possibly because of a read error. The CDR3 nucleotides are TGCAGTGCTGGCGACAGGTGGAACACCACATATTTT. This sequence encodes CSAGDRWNTTYF. V and J are TRBV20-1 and TRBJ1-3; D is perhaps TRBD1 (6 bases). This CDR3 is built from 12 residues. Per the germline V gene, CDR1 is DFQATT and CDR2 is SNEGSKA (reference sequence).

At least ten counts were recorded for this clonotype. The J gene is TRBJ2-5, the V gene TRBV12-5; TRBD2 might be the D (6 bases). CDR3 length: 14 residues. V lost 1 base, J lost 2 bases, and 8 bases lay in between. Germline lookup yields CDR1 LGHNT and CDR2 FRNRAP. The CDR3 region is CASGLGSGQETQYF. The CDR3 region has the DNA TGTGCTAGTGGTTTGGGTAGCGGACAAGAGACCCAGTACTTC.

In regard to this clonotype: A read error may be the cause here, since a much bigger clone is one base away. The chain carries TRBV7-9 and TRBJ2-3; D remains ambiguous. Germline V lookup: CDR1 SEHNR, CDR2 FQNEAQ (reference sequence). With 7 bases removed from V and 2 bases from J, the gap between germline ends came to 10 bases. This CDR3 comprises 13 residues. CDR3 coding DNA: TGTGCCAGCACGATGGGCCTCACAGATACGCAGTATTTT. Its protein product is CASTMGLTDTQYF.

Concerning this clonotype: Just one base apart from a much larger clone, this may be a read error. This sequence joins TRBV13 and TRBJ2-3; D is tentatively TRBD1 or TRBD2 (5 bases each). The CDR3 contains 17 residues. The germline V and J ends were trimmed by 3 bases and 3 bases, with 19 bases remaining between them. Per germline, CDR1 PRHDT and CDR2 FYEKMQ (reference sequence). In nucleotides, the CDR3 is TGTGCCAGCAGCTTGGCCGGGACCCCGAGCGAGACAGATACGCAGTATTTT. Its protein is CASSLAGTPSETDTQYF.